This T cell receptor beta chain was sequenced for a study of blood T cells in healthy people across ages. On the study more broadly: Using template switching, researchers captured about one barcoded beta molecule for each two T cells. Findings and limits, study-wide: Fewer expanded clones and more diversity marked long-lived versus aged donors. Diversity of TCR beta per million T cells declined in a roughly linear way with age. Donor CMV infection status was unknown, possibly confounding age-related changes in expanded clonotypes.

Combining a sample-barcoded 5' primer with a J-beta primer mix, a second PCR ran for about 7 to 12 cycles. TCRdb re-derived calls from the 5' RACE reads in MiXCR, one entry per CDR3 protein. The sample shows 600,000 to 800,000 distinct CDR3 sequences, more than 20% of them seen only once. A word on this clonotype: Its target is not known.

Germline V gives CDR1 SGHRS, CDR2 YFSETQ. The CDR3 is made up of 16 amino acids. The V segment lost 0 bases and the J segment 2 bases; nucleotides outside the gene matches: 5. The sequencing input was blood. The chain couples TRBV5-1 to TRBJ2-4; TRBD2 aligns across 7 bases. The origin of this receptor is a man between 65 and 85 years old in good health. CDR3: CASSLASGTPKNIQYF. CDR3 coding DNA: TGCGCCAGCAGCTTGGCCAGCGGGACCCCCAAAAACATTCAGTACTTC.